This TCR beta chain emerged from a study of blood T cell repertoires in COVID-19. The germline V gene encodes CDR1 GTSNPN and CDR2 SVGIG (reference sequence). Trimming took 4 bases from V and 6 from J; bases not matched to a gene: 20. There are 18 residues in the CDR3. This clone was counted a few times. Some clones are missing from TCRdb's copy, which holds only in-frame ones; the method was immunoSEQ multiplex PCR. The repertoire holds roughly 450,000 clones, less than 95% seen once, with about 0.57% in the top ten. Sequenced input: PBMCs or T cells enriched from blood (not recorded which). This chain connects TRBV30 to TRBJ1-5, with TRBD1 matching 8 bases. This receptor was obtained from a man between 18 and 29 years old who had recovered from COVID-19. The CDR3 DNA reads as TGTGCCTGGAATGGTATTAAGGGTCAGGGGGCGGTTTTTCAGCCCCAGCATTTT. Translating gives CAWNGIKGQGAVFQPQHF.